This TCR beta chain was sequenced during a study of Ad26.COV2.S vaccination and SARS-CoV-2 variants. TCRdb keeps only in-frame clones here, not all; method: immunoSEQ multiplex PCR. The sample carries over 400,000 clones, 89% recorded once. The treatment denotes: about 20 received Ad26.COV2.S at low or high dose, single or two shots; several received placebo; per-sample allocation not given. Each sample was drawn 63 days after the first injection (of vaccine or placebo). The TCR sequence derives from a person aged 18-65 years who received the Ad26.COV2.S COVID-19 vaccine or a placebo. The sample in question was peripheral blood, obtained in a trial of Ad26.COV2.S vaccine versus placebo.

CDR3: CASSQVGAYGYTF. The CDR3 DNA follows: TGCGCCAGCAGCCAAGTAGGGGCTTATGGCTACACCTTC. The rearrangement uses TRBV4-1 and TRBJ1-2, with a tentative D call TRBD1 (5 bases). CDR3 length equals 13 residues. Germline V gives CDR1 MGHRA, CDR2 YSYEKL. V was shortened by 1 base and J by 5 bases, with 8 bases between the two germline ends.